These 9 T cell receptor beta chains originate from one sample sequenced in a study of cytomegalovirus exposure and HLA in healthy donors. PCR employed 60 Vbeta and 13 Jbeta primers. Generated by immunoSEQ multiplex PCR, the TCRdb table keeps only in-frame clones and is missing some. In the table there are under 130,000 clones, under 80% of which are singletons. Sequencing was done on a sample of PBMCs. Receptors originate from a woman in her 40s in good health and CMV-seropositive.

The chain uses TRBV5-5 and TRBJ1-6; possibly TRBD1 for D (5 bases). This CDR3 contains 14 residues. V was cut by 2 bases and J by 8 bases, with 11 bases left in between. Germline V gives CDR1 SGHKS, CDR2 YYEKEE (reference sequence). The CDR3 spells CASSFSGLDSPLHF. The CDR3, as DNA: TGTGCCAGCAGCTTCTCAGGGCTGGATTCACCCCTCCACTTT.

The CDR3 DNA reads TGTGCCAGCAGTGTCGGGACAGCAGGCGGATATGGCTACACCTTC. This codes for CASSVGTAGGYGYTF. The chain uses TRBV2 and TRBJ1-2; TRBD1 aligns across 7 bases. The germline gives CDR1 SNHLY, CDR2 FYNNEI. The CDR3 is 15 residues long. Germline trimming cut 4 bases from V and 5 bases from J; bases unmatched to any gene: 10.

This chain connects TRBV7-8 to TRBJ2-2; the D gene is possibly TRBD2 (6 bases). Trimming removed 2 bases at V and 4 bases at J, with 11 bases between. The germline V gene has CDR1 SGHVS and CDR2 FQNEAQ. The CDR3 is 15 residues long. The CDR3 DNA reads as TGTGCCAGCAGCTTAAGGGACTCCCGCACCGGGGAGCTGTTTTTT. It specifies CASSLRDSRTGELFF.

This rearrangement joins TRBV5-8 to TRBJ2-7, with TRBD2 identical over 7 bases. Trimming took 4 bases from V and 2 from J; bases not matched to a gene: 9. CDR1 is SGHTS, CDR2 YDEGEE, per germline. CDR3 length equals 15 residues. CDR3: CASSQWGLSTYEQYF. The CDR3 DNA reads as TGTGCCAGCAGCCAGTGGGGACTATCTACCTACGAGCAGTACTTC.

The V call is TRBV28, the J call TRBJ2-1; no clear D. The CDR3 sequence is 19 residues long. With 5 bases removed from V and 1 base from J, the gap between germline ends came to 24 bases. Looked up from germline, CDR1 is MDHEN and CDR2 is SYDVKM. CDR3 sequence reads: CASSPRLWSRSKSYNEQFF. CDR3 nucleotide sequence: TGTGCCAGCAGTCCTCGGTTGTGGAGTCGTTCTAAATCCTACAATGAGCAGTTCTTC.

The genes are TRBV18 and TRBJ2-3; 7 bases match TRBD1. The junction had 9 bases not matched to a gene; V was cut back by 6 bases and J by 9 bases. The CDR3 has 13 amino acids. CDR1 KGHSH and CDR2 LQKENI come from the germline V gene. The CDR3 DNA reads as TGTGCCAGCTCTCCAACCACAGGGGACACGCAGTATTTT. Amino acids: CASSPTTGDTQYF.

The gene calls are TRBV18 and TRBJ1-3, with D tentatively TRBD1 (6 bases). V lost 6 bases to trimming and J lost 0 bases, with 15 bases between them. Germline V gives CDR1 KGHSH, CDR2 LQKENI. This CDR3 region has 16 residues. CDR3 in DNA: TGTGCCAGCTCTCGGGACAACTCTCTCTCTGGAAACACCATATATTTT. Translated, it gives CASSRDNSLSGNTIYF.

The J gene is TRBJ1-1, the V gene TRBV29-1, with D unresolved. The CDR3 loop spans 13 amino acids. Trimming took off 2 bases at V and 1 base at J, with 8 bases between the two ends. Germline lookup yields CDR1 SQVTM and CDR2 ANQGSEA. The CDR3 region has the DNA TGCAGCGTTGAAATCTCCAGGAACACTGAAGCTTTCTTT. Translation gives CSVEISRNTEAFF.

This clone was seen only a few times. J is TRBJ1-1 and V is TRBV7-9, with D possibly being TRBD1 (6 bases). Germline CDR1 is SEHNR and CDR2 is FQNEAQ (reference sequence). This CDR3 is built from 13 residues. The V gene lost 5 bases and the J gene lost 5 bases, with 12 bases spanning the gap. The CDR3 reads CASSHWGPTEAFF. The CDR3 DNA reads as TGTGCCAGCAGCCATTGGGGGCCTACTGAAGCTTTCTTT.